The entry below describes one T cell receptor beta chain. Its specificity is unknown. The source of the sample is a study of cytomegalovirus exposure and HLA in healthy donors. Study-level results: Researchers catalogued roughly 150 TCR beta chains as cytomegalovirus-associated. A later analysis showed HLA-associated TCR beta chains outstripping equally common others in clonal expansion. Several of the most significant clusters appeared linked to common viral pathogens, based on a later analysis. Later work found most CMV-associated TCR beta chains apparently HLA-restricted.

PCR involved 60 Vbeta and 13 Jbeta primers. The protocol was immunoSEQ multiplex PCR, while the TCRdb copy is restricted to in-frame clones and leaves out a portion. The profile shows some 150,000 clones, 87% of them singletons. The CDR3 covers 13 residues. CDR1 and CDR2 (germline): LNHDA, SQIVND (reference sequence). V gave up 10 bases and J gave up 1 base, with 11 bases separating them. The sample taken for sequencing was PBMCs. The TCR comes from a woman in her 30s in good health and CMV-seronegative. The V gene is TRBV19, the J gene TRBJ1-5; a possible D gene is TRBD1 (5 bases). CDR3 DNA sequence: TGTGCCACCCGACCAGGGAGCAATCAGCCCCAGCATTTT. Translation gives CATRPGSNQPQHF.